Following are 23 T cell receptor beta chains from one sample sequenced in a study of T cells in Graves' hyperthyroidism and ophthalmopathy. Amplified TCR beta CDR3 regions came from RNA transcripts. A first-round RT-PCR of the TCR CDR3 used the HTBI primer set. TCRdb re-called the multiplex PCR reads through MiXCR, storing one row per CDR3 protein. The data contain 550,000 to 800,000 distinct CDR3 sequences, about 18% of them singletons. Sequencing was carried out using blood. These receptors all stem from a man aged 45-65 years with Graves' hyperthyroidism.

The genes are TRBV3-1 and TRBJ2-1; TRBD2 matches at 13 bases. The CDR3 loop spans 18 amino acids. V shed 4 bases, J shed 5 bases, and the junction held 11 bases outside the gene matches. Germline V gene data show CDR1 as LGHDT and CDR2 as YNNKEL (reference sequence). The CDR3 spells CASSRRTGGTSGNNEQFF. The CDR3 DNA reads as TGTGCCAGCAGCCGAAGGACAGGCGGGACTAGCGGGAACAATGAGCAGTTCTTC.

The genes are TRBV5-4 and TRBJ2-3; 7 nucleotides agree with TRBD2. Per the germline V gene, CDR1 is SGHNT and CDR2 is YYREEE (reference sequence). Trimming at V came to 0 bases and at J to 4 bases, leaving 5 bases not matched to a gene. This CDR3 spans 15 amino acids. CDR3 in amino acids: CASSLGGAGADTQYF. The DNA for the CDR3 is TGTGCCAGCAGCTTGGGAGGTGCGGGAGCAGATACGCAGTATTTT.

There are a few counts of this clonotype. V is TRBV5-1 and J is TRBJ1-3; no definite D call. The V and J ends lost 0 bases and 0 bases respectively, with 10 bases between them. The V gene's germline CDR1 is SGHRS and CDR2 YFSETQ. The CDR3 length is 16 residues. CDR3 loop: CASSLGSLNSGNTIYF. DNA of the CDR3: TGCGCCAGCAGCTTGGGGTCTTTGAACTCTGGAAACACCATATATTTT.

This clonotype has at least ten counts. The rearrangement uses TRBV11-2 and TRBJ1-6; D is uncertain. There are 14 residues in the CDR3. Germline CDR1 is SGHAT and CDR2 is FQNNGV. V lost 1 base and J lost 11, with 12 bases in between. The CDR3 DNA reads as TGTGCCAGCAGCTTAGGGGGTAGAAGGGCACCCCTCCACTTT. The encoded protein is CASSLGGRRAPLHF.

This clonotype was seen a few times. The rearrangement joins TRBV7-9 to TRBJ1-2, with D hard to call. Trimming shortened V by 11 bases and J by 0 bases, and 16 bases separated the two germline ends. The CDR3 loop spans 14 amino acids. Per the germline V gene, CDR1 is SEHNR and CDR2 is FQNEAQ (reference sequence). The CDR3, as DNA: TGTGCCTGCCTTCGGGTACGATCTAACTATGGCTACACCTTC. Translating it yields CACLRVRSNYGYTF.

At least ten counts were recorded for this clonotype. The J gene is TRBJ2-5, the V gene TRBV18; D gene uncertain. The CDR3 loop spans 14 amino acids. Germline-derived CDR1 and CDR2 are KGHSH and LQKENI. Trimming took off 3 bases at V and 5 bases at J, with 13 bases between the two ends. The CDR3 DNA reads TGTGCCAGCTCACCCCCTTCGTTACCGGAGACCCAGTACTTC. Translated: CASSPPSLPETQYF.

In its sample, this clonotype was seen many times. As DNA, the CDR3 is TGTGCCAGCAGCTTAGATCCTGCGGGAGGGACCAGGGTAGATACGCAGTATTTT. It is translated as CASSLDPAGGTRVDTQYF. The chain is built from TRBV11-2 and TRBJ2-3; TRBD2 aligns across 9 bases. The CDR3 contains 18 residues. From germline, CDR1 is SGHAT and CDR2 FQNNGV. The junction had 12 bases not matched to a gene; V was cut back by 0 bases and J by 5 bases.

With respect to this clonotype: At one of its ends the junction is not consistent with the germline gene, which may arise from a read error. V and J are TRBV3-1 and TRBJ2-1; D is perhaps TRBD2 (5 bases). The CDR3 is made up of 13 amino acids. Germline values: CDR1 LGHDT, CDR2 YNNKEL (reference sequence). DNA of the CDR3: TGTGCCAGCAGCCGCACCGATGCGACTGAGCGGTACTTC. Translation gives CASSRTDATERYF.

At least ten counts were recorded for this clonotype. The chain combines TRBV28 with TRBJ2-3; no clear D gene. Per the germline V gene, CDR1 is MDHEN and CDR2 is SYDVKM. V was cut by 6 bases and J by 0 bases, with 13 bases left in between. The CDR3 runs to 15 residues. CDR3 amino acids: CASSPTGPSTDTQYF. The CDR3, as DNA: TGTGCCAGCAGCCCTACCGGGCCTAGCACAGATACGCAGTATTTT.

V usage is TRBV24-1 and J usage is TRBJ2-1; 11 bases fit TRBD2. Unmatched junction bases numbered 7, after V lost 2 bases and J lost 2 bases. Germline CDR1 and CDR2: KGHDR and SFDVKD. This CDR3 is built from 18 residues. The CDR3 DNA is TGTGCCACCAGTGATTCGGCGACTAGCGGGACCACCTACAATGAGCAGTTCTTC. Translation gives CATSDSATSGTTYNEQFF.

This clonotype has a handful of counts. The chain combines TRBV30 with TRBJ2-5; TRBD1 matches 7 bases. CDR3 length: 13 residues. V shed 2 bases, J shed 4 bases, and the junction held 4 bases outside the gene matches. From germline, CDR1 is GTSNPN and CDR2 SVGIG (reference sequence). The CDR3 region is CAWSRDRVETQYF. CDR3 sequence (DNA): TGTGCCTGGAGTCGAGACAGGGTAGAGACCCAGTACTTC.

This chain connects TRBV5-1 to TRBJ2-7, with D tentatively TRBD1 or TRBD2 (5 bases each). Trimming took off 5 bases at V and 6 bases at J, with 18 bases between the two ends. The CDR3 is 14 residues long. Germline CDR1 is SGHRS and CDR2 is YFSETQ. The DNA of the CDR3 is TGCGCCAGCAGAGAAGGGGCACCGAGCGGCGAGCAGTACTTC. Its translation: CASREGAPSGEQYF.

This clonotype was recorded many times. CDR3 residues: CASSLLTGGESNEQFF. In DNA form, the CDR3 reads TGTGCCAGCAGCTTACTTACGGGAGGCGAGTCAAATGAGCAGTTCTTC. This chain links TRBV7-3 with TRBJ2-1, with 7 positions matching TRBD2. This CDR3 contains 16 residues. Germline lookup yields CDR1 SGHTA and CDR2 FQGTGA. V gave up 2 bases and J gave up 7 bases; unmatched junction bases: 11.

In its sample, this clonotype was seen a few times. J is TRBJ2-5 and V is TRBV29-1, with 9 bases fitting TRBD2. V lost 6 bases to trimming and J lost 1 base; unmatched junction nucleotides: 6. The germline CDR1 and CDR2 sequences are SQVTM and ANQGSEA. This CDR3 is built from 14 residues. The CDR3 sequence: CSVVGLAAQETQYF. Here the CDR3 DNA reads TGCAGCGTAGTGGGACTAGCAGCCCAAGAGACCCAGTACTTC.

A few counts support this clonotype. The CDR3, as DNA: TGCAGCGCCTGGGCAGGGAATCAGCCCCAGCATTTT. Translated: CSAWAGNQPQHF. V usage is TRBV29-1 and J usage is TRBJ1-5, with a tentative D call TRBD1 (5 bases). V shed 7 bases and J shed 4 bases, with 11 bases lying between them. There are 12 residues in the CDR3. Germline V gene lookup returns CDR1 SQVTM and CDR2 ANQGSEA.

This clonotype was counted a few times. The gene calls are TRBV14 and TRBJ2-7; 10 nucleotides match TRBD1. The germline CDR1 and CDR2 sequences are SGHDN and FVKESK. CDR3 length: 16 amino acids. V was pared by 0 bases and J by 2 bases, with 4 bases of the junction left unmatched. The CDR3 region is CASSQDLGTGAYEQYF. CDR3 in DNA: TGTGCCAGCAGCCAAGATCTAGGGACAGGGGCCTACGAGCAGTACTTC.

The CDR3 DNA follows: TGCAGCGTCATACTAACGGGACTCATAAATGAGCAGTTCTTC. Translating it yields CSVILTGLINEQFF. The chain has TRBV29-1 and TRBJ2-1, with TRBD2 as a possible D gene (6 bases). The germline V gene encodes CDR1 SQVTM and CDR2 ANQGSEA. This CDR3 region has 14 residues. V was cut by 6 bases and J by 7 bases, with 19 bases left in between.

The chain links TRBV6-1 to TRBJ1-4; no clear D gene. This CDR3 comprises 11 residues. V was shortened by 10 bases and J by 5 bases, with 8 bases between the two germline ends. From germline, CDR1 is MNHNS and CDR2 SASEGT. The CDR3 spells CATHKNEKLFF. The DNA of the CDR3 is TGTGCCACCCACAAAAATGAAAAACTGTTTTTT.

This clonotype came up a few times. The genes are TRBV4-3 and TRBJ2-7; possibly TRBD1 for D (6 bases). The germline gives CDR1 LGHNA, CDR2 YSLEER. The CDR3 is 15 amino acids. V was trimmed by 0 bases and J by 1 base, leaving 10 bases between them. The CDR3 loop reads CASSQDWQGSYEQYF. As DNA, the CDR3 is TGCGCCAGCAGCCAAGACTGGCAGGGGTCCTACGAGCAGTACTTC.

At least ten counts were recorded for this clonotype. The rearrangement uses TRBV12-3 or TRBV12-4 and TRBJ2-2, with TRBD1 matching 8 bases. After removal of 1 base from V and 7 bases from J, the junction contained 8 bases not matched to a gene. The CDR3 spans 16 residues. The CDR3 is CASSLGQGALVGELFF. The CDR3 nucleotides read TGTGCCAGCAGTTTAGGTCAGGGGGCACTCGTCGGGGAGCTGTTTTTT.

This clonotype has a handful of counts. J is TRBJ2-5 and V is TRBV3-1; TRBD2 matches at 7 bases. V shed 4 bases and J 7 bases; nucleotides not matched to a gene: 15. Germline V lookup: CDR1 LGHDT, CDR2 YNNKEL (reference sequence). The CDR3 is 16 amino acids. The CDR3 reads CASSPTTSAGRGTQYF. The CDR3 DNA sequence: TGTGCCAGCAGCCCAACCACTAGCGCTGGAAGAGGGACCCAGTACTTC.

This clonotype has at least ten counts. The chain links TRBV11-2 to TRBJ2-6, with unresolved D. CDR3 length: 12 amino acids. Germline V CDR1 and CDR2: SGHAT, FQNNGV. Trimming cost V 1 base and J 9 bases, with 4 bases left between them. The CDR3 protein is CASSLGYNVLTF. CDR3 nucleotides: TGTGCCAGCAGCTTAGGTTACAACGTCCTGACTTTC.

V gene TRBV20-1 combines with J gene TRBJ2-3, with 8 bases aligning to TRBD2. V lost 0 bases to trimming and J lost 4 bases; unmatched junction nucleotides: 9. This CDR3 comprises 16 residues. The V gene's germline CDR1 is DFQATT and CDR2 SNEGSKA (reference sequence). The CDR3 sequence is CSARDVAGGPADTQYF. CDR3 in DNA: TGCAGTGCTAGAGATGTGGCGGGAGGCCCGGCAGATACGCAGTATTTT.